The text below deals with one T cell receptor (beta chain). Its antigen is unknown. From its re-call of the 5' RACE reads, TCRdb lists each CDR3 protein once, without DNA. This repertoire includes 330,000 or so distinct CDR3 sequences. The sample originates from a study of monozygotic twins with inflammatory bowel disease. Study-level results: The analysis failed to separate different T cell subtypes.

This TCR was recovered from a human donor with ulcerative colitis or Crohn's disease, or a healthy co-twin of an affected twin (not recorded which). The sample taken for sequencing was blood.

The CDR3 here is CASSPLGTGSPSGSEAFF. This chain connects TRBV5-1 to TRBJ1-1; the D call from TCRdb, TRBD1, cannot be confirmed without DNA. The CDR3 consists of 18 residues. Germline loops: CDR1 SGHRS, CDR2 YFSETQ.